Within the sample, the clone carrying this TCR beta chain is large. Its antigen is not known. The CDR3 consists of 15 residues. The germline gives CDR1 ENHRY, CDR2 SYGVKD. The ends lost 2 bases at V and 0 bases at J; junction bases unmatched: 3. This table comes from immunoSEQ multiplex PCR, and its TCRdb copy is limited to in-frame clones, with some not included. The data show 800 or so clones, just under 30% seen once. The record originates from a study of T cells in localized non-small cell lung cancer. Atypia-free adjacent lung was sampled at least 2 cm beyond the tumor margin. General study points: Median detection of top 100 tumor clones in adjacent lung was about 60 clones. Sequence data derive from only one tumor region, so heterogeneity remains possible.

The gene calls are TRBV10-3 and TRBJ1-2; 7 nucleotides line up with TRBD1. The material was normal lung tissue next to the tumor, obtained before any cancer treatment. This clonotype originated in a woman between 40 and 69 years old with stage I squamous cell lung carcinoma. CDR3 residues: CAISEGDSANYGYTF. The CDR3 region has the DNA TGTGCCATCAGTGAGGGGGACAGCGCTAACTATGGCTACACCTTC.